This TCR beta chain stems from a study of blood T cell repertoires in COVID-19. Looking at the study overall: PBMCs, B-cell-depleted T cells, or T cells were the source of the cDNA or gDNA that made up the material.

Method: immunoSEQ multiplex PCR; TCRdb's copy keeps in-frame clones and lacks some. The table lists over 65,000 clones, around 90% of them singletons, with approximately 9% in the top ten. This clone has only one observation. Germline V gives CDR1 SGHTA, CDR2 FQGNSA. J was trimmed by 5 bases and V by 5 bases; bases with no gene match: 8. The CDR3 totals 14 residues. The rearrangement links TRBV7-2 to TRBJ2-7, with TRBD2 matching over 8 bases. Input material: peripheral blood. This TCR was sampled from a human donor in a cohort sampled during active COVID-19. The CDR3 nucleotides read TGTGCCAGCAGCGTCGGACTAGCTGTCGACGAGCAGTACTTC. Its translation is CASSVGLAVDEQYF. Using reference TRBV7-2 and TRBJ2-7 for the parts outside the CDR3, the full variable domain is GAGVSQSPSNKVTEKGKDVELRCDPISGHTALYWYRQSLGQGLEFLIYFQGNSAPDKSGLPSDRFSAERTGGSVSTLTIQRTQQEDSAVYLCASSVGLAVDEQYFGPGTRLTVT.